This record covers a single T cell receptor (beta chain). Its antigen is still unknown. Base qualities are not provided; no much larger clone lies one nucleotide away. TCRbeta CDR3 regions were amplified from genomic DNA by means of the immunoSEQ Assay, a bias-controlled multiplex PCR. The source study handled its data this way. The number of nucleated cells in each sample was estimated by amplification of reference gene primers within the assay. To quantify the absolute abundance of each unique TCRbeta CDR3 rearrangement, sequence reads were collapsed and filtered. For each sample, productive Simpson clonality was calculated as the square root of Simpson's diversity index across productive rearrangements. Drawn from immuneACCESS, this table holds only the in-frame rearrangements with V and J called that TCRdb kept. Clones are partly lost; checked studies trace under half to an unresolved V gene and leave the rest unexplained. That table furnishes V, J and clone size, whereas the DNA furnished D and trimming. This sample gives a few hundred thousand clones in total; about 87% of them show up just once. 0.75% to 0.85% of the sample is held by the ten biggest clonotypes.

One collaborating source in Seattle enrolled patients during active infection and followed them longitudinally through the course of disease. Whole blood was collected in K2EDTA tubes by collaborating institutions according to the institutions' own protocols. For TCRbeta analysis, collaborator samples were shipped as frozen whole blood, as isolated PBMCs, or as DNA extracted from either sample type. From a lookup of the germline V gene (reference sequence), CDR1 and CDR2 are SGHAT and FQDESV. The CDR3 spans 13 residues, from the cysteine through the phenylalanine. Only CDR3 DNA is held: 39 bases, read in frame from base 1. V trim: 5 bases; J trim: 4 bases; unmatched bases: 4. This sample is drawn from a study of blood T cell repertoires in COVID-19 (dated by TCRdb to the early 2020s). About the full investigation: Collaborator samples came from the United States, Italy and Spain and covered acute and convalescent phases of COVID-19. The material from the prospective study consisted of cDNA or gDNA derived from T cells, B-cell-depleted T cells, or PBMCs. Deeply sampled blood TCRbeta repertoires from subjects exposed to, actively infected with, or recovered from COVID-19 were included in the dataset. The repertoires were released in a freely available public database intended as a resource for research on the immune response to SARS-CoV-2. Samples came from the ongoing ImmuneRACE study (first 160 participants) plus 1,254 subjects from 6 global collaborators. The sample metadata nearly always contained a de-identified subject ID, COVID-19 status, age in years and sex. HLA class I and class II types, where available, came from metadata supplied by the sample provider rather than from assay-based typing. Results the study describes overall, beyond this receptor: Clinical and demographic metadata were provided uncurated, with the amount varying by source and participant.

Recombination joined TRBV11-1 with TRBJ2-5, and TRBD1 matches 7 of the central bases. The clonotype was recovered from a young man with COVID-19, enrolled during active disease. The sequenced sample was peripheral blood. In nucleotide form, the sequence is TGTGCCAGCAGCAACAGGGGCGCAGAGACCCAGTACTTC. It is translated as CASSNRGAETQYF.